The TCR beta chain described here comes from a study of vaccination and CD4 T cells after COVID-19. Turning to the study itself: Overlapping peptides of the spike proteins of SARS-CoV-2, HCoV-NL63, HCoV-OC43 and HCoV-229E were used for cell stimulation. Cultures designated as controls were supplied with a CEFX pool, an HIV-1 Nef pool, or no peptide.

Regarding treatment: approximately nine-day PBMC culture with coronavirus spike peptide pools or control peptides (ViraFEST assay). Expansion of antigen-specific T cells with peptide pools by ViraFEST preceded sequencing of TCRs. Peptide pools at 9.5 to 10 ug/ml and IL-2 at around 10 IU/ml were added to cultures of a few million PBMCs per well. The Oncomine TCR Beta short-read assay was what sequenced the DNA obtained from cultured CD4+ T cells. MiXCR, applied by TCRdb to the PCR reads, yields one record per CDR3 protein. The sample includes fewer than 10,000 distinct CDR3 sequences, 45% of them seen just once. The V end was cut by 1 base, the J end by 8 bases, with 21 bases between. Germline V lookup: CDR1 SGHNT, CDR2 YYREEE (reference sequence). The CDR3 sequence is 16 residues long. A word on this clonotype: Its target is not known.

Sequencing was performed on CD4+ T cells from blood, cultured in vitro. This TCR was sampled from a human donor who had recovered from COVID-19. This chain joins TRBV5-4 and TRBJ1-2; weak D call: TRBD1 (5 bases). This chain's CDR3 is CASSLMGGVRRGGYTF. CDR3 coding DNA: TGTGCCAGCAGCTTGATGGGCGGAGTGCGAAGGGGAGGCTACACCTTC.